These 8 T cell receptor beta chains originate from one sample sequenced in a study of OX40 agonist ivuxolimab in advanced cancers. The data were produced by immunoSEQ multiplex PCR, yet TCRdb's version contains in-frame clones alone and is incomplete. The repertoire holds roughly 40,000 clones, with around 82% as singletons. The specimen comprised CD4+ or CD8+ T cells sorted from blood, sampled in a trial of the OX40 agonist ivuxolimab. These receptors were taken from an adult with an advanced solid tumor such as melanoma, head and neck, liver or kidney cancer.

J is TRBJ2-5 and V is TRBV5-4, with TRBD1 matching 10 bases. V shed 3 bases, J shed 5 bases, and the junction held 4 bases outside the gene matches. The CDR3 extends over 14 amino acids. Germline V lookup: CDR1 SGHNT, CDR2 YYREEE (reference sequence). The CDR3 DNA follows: TGTGCCAGCAGCTACGACAGGGGGCCGGAGACCCAGTACTTC. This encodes CASSYDRGPETQYF.

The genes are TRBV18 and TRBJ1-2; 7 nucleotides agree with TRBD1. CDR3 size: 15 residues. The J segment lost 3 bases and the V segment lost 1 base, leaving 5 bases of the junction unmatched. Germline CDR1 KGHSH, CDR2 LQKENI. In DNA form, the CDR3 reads TGTGCCAGCTCACCACGGACAGGAACGGACTATGGCTACACCTTC. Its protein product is CASSPRTGTDYGYTF.

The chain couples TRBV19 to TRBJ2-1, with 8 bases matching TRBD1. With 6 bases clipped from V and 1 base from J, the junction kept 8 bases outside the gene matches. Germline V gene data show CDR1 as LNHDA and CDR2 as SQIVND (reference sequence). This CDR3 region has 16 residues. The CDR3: CASSPSGTGSYNEQFF. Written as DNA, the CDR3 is TGTGCCAGTAGCCCCTCCGGGACAGGATCCTACAATGAGCAGTTCTTC.

The CDR3 sequence is CASSFSRAGPTEAFF. In DNA, the CDR3 is TGTGCCAGCAGCTTTAGCCGGGCAGGGCCGACTGAAGCTTTCTTT. The rearrangement joins TRBV7-6 to TRBJ1-1; D is possibly TRBD1 (5 bases). V was trimmed by 3 bases and J by 5 bases, leaving 16 bases between them. CDR3 length: 15 amino acids. Germline V CDR1 and CDR2: SGHVS, FNYEAQ.

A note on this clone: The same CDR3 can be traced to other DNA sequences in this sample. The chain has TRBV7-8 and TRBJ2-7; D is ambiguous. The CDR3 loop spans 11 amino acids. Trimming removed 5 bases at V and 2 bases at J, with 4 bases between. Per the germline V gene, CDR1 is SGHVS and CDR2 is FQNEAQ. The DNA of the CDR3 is TGTGCCAGCAGCCGAACCTACGAGCAGTACTTC. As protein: CASSRTYEQYF.

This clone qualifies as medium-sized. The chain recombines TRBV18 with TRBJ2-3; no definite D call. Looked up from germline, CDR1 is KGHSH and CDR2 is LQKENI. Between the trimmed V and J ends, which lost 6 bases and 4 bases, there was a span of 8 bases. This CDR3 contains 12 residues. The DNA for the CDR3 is TGTGCCAGCTCCCCGTCGGCAGATACGCAGTATTTT. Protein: CASSPSADTQYF.

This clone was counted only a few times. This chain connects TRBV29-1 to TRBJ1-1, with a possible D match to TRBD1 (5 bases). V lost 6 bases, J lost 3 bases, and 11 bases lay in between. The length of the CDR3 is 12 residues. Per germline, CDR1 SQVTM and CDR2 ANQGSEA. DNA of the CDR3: TGCAGCGTGAGAACGGGGGACACTGAAGCTTTCTTT. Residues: CSVRTGDTEAFF.

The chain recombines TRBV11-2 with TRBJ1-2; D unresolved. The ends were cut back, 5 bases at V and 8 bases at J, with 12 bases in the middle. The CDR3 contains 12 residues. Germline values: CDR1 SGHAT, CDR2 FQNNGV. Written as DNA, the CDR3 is TGTGCCAGCAGCCGGGAGGGTTTGGGCTACACCTTC. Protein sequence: CASSREGLGYTF.